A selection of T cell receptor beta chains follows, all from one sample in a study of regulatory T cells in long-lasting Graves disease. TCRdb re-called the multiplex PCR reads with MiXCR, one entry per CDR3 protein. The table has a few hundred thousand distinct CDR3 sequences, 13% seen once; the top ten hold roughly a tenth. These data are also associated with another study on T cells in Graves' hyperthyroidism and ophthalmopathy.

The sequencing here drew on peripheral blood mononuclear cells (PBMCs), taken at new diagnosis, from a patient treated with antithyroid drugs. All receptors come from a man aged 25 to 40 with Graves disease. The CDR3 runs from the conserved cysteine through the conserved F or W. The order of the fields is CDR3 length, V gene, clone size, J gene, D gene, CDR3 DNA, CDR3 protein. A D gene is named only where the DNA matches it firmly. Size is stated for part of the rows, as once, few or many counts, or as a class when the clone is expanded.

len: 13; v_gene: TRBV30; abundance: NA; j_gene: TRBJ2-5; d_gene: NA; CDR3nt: TGTGCCTACCAGCCGGACGGCCAAGAGACCCAGTACTTC; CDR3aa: CAYQPDGQETQYF
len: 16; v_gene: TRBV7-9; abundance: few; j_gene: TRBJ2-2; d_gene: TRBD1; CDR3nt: TGTGCCAGCAGCTCCAGGACAGGCGGGTATACCGGGGAGCTGTTTTTT; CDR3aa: CASSSRTGGYTGELFF
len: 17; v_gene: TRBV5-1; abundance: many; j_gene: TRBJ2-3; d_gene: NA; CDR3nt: TGCGCCAGCAGCTTGGCACAACTTGGTCGTACAGCAGATACGCAGTATTTT; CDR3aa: CASSLAQLGRTADTQYF
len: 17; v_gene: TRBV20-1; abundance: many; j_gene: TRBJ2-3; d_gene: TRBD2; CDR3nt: TGCAGTGCTAGAGGCCTCACTAGCGGGACCCGCACAGATACGCAGTATTTT; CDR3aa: CSARGLTSGTRTDTQYF
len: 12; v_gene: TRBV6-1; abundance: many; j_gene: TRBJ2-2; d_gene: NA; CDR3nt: TGTGCCAGCCAAACATCCGCCGGGGAGCTGTTTTTT; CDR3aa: CASQTSAGELFF
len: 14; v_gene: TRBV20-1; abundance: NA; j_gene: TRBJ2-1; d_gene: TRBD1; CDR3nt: TGCAGTGCCCTCCTCCCAGGGGGCTACAATGAGCAGTTCTTC; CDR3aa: CSALLPGGYNEQFF
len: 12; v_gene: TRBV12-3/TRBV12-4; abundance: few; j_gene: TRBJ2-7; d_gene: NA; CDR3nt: TGTGCCAGCAGTGGGGGGCTAGGCGAGCAGTACTTC; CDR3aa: CASSGGLGEQYF
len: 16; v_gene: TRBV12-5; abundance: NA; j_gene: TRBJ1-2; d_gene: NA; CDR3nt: TGTGCTAGTGGTTTGGTACTAGGGCAGGGCCTTAGTGGCTACACCTTC; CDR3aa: CASGLVLGQGLSGYTF
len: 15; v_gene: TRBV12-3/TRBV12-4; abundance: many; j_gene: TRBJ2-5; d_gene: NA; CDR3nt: TGTGCCAGCAGTTTAGTTTCAGTGAACCAAGAGACCCAGTACTTC; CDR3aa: CASSLVSVNQETQYF
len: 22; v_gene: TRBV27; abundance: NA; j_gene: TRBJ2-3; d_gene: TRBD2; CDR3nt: TGTGCCAGCAGTTTATCGATTCTCGGGAGGGCCGGGTATTCGGCGTCTGCAGATACGCAGTATTTT; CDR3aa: CASSLSILGRAGYSASADTQYF
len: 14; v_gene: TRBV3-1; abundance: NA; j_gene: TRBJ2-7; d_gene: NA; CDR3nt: TGTGCCAGCAGTCCGACCGGGTTAGGCGACGAGCAGTACTTC; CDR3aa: CASSPTGLGDEQYF
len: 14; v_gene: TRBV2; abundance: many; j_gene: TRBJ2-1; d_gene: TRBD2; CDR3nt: TGTGCCAGCAGTGAAGGGCTAGCGGGAGCTGTGCAGTTCTTC; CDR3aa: CASSEGLAGAVQFF
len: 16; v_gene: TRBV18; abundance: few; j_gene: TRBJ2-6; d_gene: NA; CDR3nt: TGTGCCAGCTCATCCCCTCTGACCTCTGGGGCCAACGTCCTGACTTTC; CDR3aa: CASSSPLTSGANVLTF
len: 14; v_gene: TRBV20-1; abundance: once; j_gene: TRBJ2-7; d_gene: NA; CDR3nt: TGCAGTGTAACGAGGAGGGGGCTAACCTACGAGCAGTACTTC; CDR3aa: CSVTRRGLTYEQYF
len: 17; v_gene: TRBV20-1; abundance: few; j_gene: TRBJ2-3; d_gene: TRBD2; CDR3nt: TGCAGTGCCCCCCGGACTAGCGGGTCCTCTAGCACAGATACGCAGTATTTT; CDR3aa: CSAPRTSGSSSTDTQYF
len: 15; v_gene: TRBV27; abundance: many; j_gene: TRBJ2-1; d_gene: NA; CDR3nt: TGTGCCAGCACCTTTGGGGGCGCCGGTTTCAATGAGCAGTTCTTC; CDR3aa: CASTFGGAGFNEQFF
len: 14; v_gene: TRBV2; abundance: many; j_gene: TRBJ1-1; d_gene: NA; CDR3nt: TGTGCCAGCAGTGTAACAGATATGAACACTGAAGCTTTCTTT; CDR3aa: CASSVTDMNTEAFF
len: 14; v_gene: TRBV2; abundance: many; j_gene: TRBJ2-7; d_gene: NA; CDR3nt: TGTGCCAGCGGACGTACAGGGAGTAGCGACGAGCAGTACTTC; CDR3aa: CASGRTGSSDEQYF
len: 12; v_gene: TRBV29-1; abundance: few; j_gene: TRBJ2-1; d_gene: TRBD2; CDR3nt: TGCAGCGTTTCGGGAGGGCCCTATGAGCAGTTCTTC; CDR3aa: CSVSGGPYEQFF
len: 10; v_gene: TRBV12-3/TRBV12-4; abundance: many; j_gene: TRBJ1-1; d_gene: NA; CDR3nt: TGTGCCAGCGGAAGACCTGAAGCTTTCTTT; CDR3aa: CASGRPEAFF
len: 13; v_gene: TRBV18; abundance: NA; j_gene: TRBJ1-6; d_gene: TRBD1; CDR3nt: TGTGCCAGCTCCCGCTCAGGGGGATCACCCCTCCACTTT; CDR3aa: CASSRSGGSPLHF
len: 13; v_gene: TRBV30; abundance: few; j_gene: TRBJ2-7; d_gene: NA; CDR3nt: TGTGCCTGGAGTGGGGACCCGACCTACGAGCAGTACTTC; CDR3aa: CAWSGDPTYEQYF
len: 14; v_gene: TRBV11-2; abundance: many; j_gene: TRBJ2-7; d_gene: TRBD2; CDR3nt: TGTGCCAGCAGCTCTAGCGGGAGTCTAGGCGAGCAGTACTTC; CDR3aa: CASSSSGSLGEQYF
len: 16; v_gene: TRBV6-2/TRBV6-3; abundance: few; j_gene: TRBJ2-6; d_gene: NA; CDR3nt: TGTGCCAGCACCCGAAGGCGGTCGGCTGGGGCCAACGTCCTGACTTTC; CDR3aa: CASTRRRSAGANVLTF
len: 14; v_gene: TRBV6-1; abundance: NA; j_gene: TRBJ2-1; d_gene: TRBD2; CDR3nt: TGTGCCAGCACCCCTCGGCTAGCGGACAATGAGCAGTTCTTC; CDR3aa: CASTPRLADNEQFF
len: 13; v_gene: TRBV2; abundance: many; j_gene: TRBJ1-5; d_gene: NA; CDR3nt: TGTGCCAGCAGTAAAGCCCTTGGACAGCCCCAGCATTTT; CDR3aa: CASSKALGQPQHF
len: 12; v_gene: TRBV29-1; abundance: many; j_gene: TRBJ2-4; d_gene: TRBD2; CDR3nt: TGCAGCGTAGCGGGAGTTGACGGCATTCAGTACTTC; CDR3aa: CSVAGVDGIQYF
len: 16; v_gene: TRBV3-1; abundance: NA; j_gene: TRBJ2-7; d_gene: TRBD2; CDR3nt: TGTGCCAGCAGCCAAGTCTTGACTAGCGGGAGGCTCGAGCAGTACTTC; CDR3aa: CASSQVLTSGRLEQYF
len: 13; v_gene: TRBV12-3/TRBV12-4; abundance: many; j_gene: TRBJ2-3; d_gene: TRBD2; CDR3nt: TGTGCCAGCAGGCCAGCGGGAGTCGATACGCAGTATTTT; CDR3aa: CASRPAGVDTQYF
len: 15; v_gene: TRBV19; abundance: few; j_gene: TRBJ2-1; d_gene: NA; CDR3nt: TGTGCCAGTAGTACTAGCGGGACAGGAGGGAATGAGCAGTTCTTC; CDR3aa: CASSTSGTGGNEQFF
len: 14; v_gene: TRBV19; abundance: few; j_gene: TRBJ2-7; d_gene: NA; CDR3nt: TGTGCCAGTACCCCGGGACACTCTAGAGACGAGCAGTACTTC; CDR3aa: CASTPGHSRDEQYF
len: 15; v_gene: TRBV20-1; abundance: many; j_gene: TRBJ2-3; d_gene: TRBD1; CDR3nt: TGCAGTGCTAGGAGGACAGGAGGTTCCACAGATACGCAGTATTTT; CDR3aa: CSARRTGGSTDTQYF
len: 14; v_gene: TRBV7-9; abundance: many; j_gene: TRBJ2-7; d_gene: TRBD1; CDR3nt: TGTGCCAGCAAGAGGGACAGGGGGCTGGAGGAGCAGCACTTC; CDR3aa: CASKRDRGLEEQHF
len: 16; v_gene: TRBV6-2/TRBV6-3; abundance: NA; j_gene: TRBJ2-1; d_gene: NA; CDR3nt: TGTGCCAGCAGGCCTCAGCTAGCGCTCGAGTACAATGAGCAGTTCTTC; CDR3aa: CASRPQLALEYNEQFF
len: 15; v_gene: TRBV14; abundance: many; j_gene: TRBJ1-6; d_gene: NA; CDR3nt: TGTGCCAGCAGCCAAGGGAACTGGGTCGGTTCACCCCTCCACTTT; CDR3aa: CASSQGNWVGSPLHF
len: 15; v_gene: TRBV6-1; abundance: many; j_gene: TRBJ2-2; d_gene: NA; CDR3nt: TGTGCCAGCAGCAGGGGACACCTGAACACCGGGGAGCTGTTTTTT; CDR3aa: CASSRGHLNTGELFF
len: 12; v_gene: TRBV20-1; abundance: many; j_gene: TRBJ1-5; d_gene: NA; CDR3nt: TGCAGTGCTAGTTCAGGGAATCAGCCCCAGCATTTT; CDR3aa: CSASSGNQPQHF